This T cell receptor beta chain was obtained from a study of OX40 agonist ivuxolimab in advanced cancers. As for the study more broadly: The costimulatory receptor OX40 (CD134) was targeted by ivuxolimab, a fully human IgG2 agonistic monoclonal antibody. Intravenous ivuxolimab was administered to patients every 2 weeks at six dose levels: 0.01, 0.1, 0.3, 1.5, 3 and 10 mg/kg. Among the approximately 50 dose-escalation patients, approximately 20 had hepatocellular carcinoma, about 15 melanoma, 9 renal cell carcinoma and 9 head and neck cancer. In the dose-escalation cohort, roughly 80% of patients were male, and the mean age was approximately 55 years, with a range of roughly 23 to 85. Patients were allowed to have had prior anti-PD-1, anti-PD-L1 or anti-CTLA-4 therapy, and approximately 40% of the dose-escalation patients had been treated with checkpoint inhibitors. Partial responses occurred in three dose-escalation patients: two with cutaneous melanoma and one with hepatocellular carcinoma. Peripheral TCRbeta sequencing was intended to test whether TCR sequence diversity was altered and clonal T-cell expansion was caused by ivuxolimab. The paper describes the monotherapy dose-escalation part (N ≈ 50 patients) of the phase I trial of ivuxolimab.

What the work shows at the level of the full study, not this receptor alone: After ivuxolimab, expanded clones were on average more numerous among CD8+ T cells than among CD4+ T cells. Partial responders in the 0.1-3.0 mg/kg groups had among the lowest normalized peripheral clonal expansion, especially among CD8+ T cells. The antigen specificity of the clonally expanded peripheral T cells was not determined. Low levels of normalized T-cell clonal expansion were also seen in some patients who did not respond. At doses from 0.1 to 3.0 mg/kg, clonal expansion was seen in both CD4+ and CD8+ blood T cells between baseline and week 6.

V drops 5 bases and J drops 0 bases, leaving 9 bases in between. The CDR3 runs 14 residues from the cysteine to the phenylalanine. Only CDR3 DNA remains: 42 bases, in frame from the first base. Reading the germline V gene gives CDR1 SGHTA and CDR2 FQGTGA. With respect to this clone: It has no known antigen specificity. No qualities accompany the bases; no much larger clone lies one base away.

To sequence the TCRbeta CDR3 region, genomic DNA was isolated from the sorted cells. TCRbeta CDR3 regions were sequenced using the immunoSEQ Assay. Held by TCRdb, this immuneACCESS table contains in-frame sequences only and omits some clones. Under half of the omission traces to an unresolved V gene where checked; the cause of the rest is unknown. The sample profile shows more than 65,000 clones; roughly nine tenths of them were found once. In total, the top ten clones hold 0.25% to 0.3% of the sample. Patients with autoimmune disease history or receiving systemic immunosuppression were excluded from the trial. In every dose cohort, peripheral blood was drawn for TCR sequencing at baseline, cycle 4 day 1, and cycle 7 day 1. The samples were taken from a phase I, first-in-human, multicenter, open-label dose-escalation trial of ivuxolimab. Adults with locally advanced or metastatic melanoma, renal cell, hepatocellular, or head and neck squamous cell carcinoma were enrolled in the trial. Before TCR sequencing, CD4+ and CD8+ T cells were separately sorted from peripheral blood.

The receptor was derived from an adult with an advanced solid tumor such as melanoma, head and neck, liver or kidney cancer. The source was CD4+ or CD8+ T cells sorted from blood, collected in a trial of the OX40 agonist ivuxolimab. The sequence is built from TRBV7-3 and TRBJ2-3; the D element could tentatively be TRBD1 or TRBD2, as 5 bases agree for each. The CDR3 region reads CASSTGPSTDTQYF. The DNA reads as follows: TGTGCCAGCAGCACGGGACCAAGCACAGATACGCAGTATTTT.